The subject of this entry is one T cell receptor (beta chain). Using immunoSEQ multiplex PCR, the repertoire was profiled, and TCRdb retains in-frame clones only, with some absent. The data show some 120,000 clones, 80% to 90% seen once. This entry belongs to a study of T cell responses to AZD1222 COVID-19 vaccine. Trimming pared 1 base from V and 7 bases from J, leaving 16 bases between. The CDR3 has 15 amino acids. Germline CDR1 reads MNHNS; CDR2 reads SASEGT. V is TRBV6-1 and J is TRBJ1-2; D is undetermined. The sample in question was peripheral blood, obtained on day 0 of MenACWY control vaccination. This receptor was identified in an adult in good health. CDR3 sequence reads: CASSEVAEVYTGYTF. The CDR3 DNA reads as TGTGCCAGCAGTGAAGTAGCGGAGGTATATACTGGCTACACCTTC.